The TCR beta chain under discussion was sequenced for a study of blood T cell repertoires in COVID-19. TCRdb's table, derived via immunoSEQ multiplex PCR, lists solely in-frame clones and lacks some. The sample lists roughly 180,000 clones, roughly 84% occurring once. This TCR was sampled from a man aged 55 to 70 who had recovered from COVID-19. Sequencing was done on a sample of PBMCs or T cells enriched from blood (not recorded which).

The CDR3 DNA reads TGTGCCAGCAGCCTTGCGGGGCCGGAGACCCAGTACTTC. Translation: CASSLAGPETQYF. V and J are TRBV5-4 and TRBJ2-5, with a weak D call TRBD2 (6 bases). This CDR3 spans 13 amino acids. V gave up 4 bases and J gave up 5 bases, with 12 bases separating them. Germline CDR1 is SGHNT and CDR2 is YYREEE (reference sequence).